A single T cell receptor beta chain is shown here with its context. The antigen this receptor binds is unknown. Per-base quality was not reported, and no clone a single base away is much larger than it. These data come from a study of beta chain features in type 1 diabetes (dated by TCRdb to between 2018 and 2020). About the investigation overall: No differences in mean age, gender distribution, total cell number or subset yield were found between patients and healthy donors. A total of 90 million to 140 million sorted cells were examined across all samples, and RNA yield correlated strongly with the number of cells per subset. In the study, recently diagnosed type 1 diabetes patients and matched healthy donors were compared on the TCRB repertoires of their sorted circulating CD4+ T cell subsets. Whereas all 28 donors provided naive and central memory subsets, regulatory and stem cell-like memory subsets were isolated from just 8 patients and roughly eight healthy donors. Overall study results and their limits: HLA sub-analyses involved small numbers of individuals, so any influence of HLA type on TCRB rearrangement remained unresolved. Sequencing cDNA rather than genomic DNA could over-represent highly expressing activated cells, although activation and CD3 levels did not differ between groups. Patients with type 1 diabetes made fewer insertions and deleted more nucleotides at VDJ recombination sites, implying thymic rearrangement abnormalities. Naive, central memory and regulatory TCRB repertoires appeared more similar among patients than among healthy donors. In all four CD4+ subsets, TCRB CDR3 length was moderately but significantly shorter in type 1 diabetes patients. Shorter templates might have been favored by PCR, but patient and control samples were amplified and corrected together, so both groups would have been affected equally by any skew.

A single peripheral blood draw of 95 to 150 mL on average was collected from each donor into heparinised tubes. Naive, central memory, regulatory and stem cell-like memory CD4+ T cells were sorted on a BD FACSAria II using a panel including CD45RO, CCR7, CD25, CD127, CD95 and CD27. All sorted populations exceeded 95% purity. PBMCs were isolated immediately by Lymphoprep density gradient centrifugation and stained directly without culture. So that batch effects would be minimized, each experiment stained and sorted samples in pairs, pairing one healthy donor with one patient. The entire isolated RNA was reverse transcribed using the High Capacity cDNA Reverse Transcription Kit, and thus expressed TCRB transcripts were sequenced. Deep immunoSEQ sequencing was performed on naive, central memory and regulatory T cell samples, with an average of roughly 3.5 million total reads per sample. Sorted cells were lysed in RLT buffer, and RNA was extracted using DNase-treated RNeasy Micro or Mini kits according to cell number. To prevent cross-contamination, every cell subset was processed on its own, while patient and healthy donor samples were processed together. The immunoSEQ multiplex PCR was used to amplify TCRB sequences from cDNA, yielding 87-bp fragments that span the CDR3 region. Sequencing of the amplicons was performed on the Illumina HiSeq platform. As for the authors' bioinformatics: Synthetic template baselines were used to correct PCR bias computationally, reads within Hamming distance 2 were collapsed together, and singletons that could not be merged were discarded. Reads were aligned against IMGT to assign V, D and J genes, CDR3 length and insertions or deletions at six rearrangement sites. Clonotype counts were normalized to sorted cell number within each subset before computing true diversity and Gini coefficients with the tcR R package. The overlap coefficient, calculated on TCRB nucleotide sequences, was used to quantify repertoire sharing. Out-of-frame TCRB sequences from naive cells were analyzed as a proxy for the pre-selection repertoire. TCRdb carries this immuneACCESS record with in-frame sequences only. Its versions omit some clonotypes, under half of them owing to an unresolved V gene in the studies checked, with the rest unexplained. The D gene and trimming were derived from the DNA, and the V and J assignments and clone size from that table. The sample has fewer than 350,000 clones on record, about 15% of them singletons. Around 0.015% of the sample lies in the top ten.

The CDR3, from cysteine to phenylalanine, totals 13 residues. Only the CDR3 DNA stays, 39 bases, in frame from base 1. From the germline V gene, CDR1 is SGHAT and CDR2 is FQNNGV. V was cut back by 10 bases and J by 5 bases, leaving a gap of 16 bases between them. The sequence came from a young man with type 1 diabetes. The chain joins TRBV11-2 to TRBJ2-3; a tentative D call is TRBD2 (6 bases match). What was sequenced was naive CD4+ T cells from blood. In light of the paper, this sample's cell subset or site label describes: true naive CD4+ T cells. The DNA sequence is TGTGCCACCCGGGGATTCGGGGGAGATACGCAGTATTTT. This sequence encodes CATRGFGGDTQYF.